These 20 T cell receptor beta chains share one sample of origin, sequenced in a study of T-cell memory formation after mild COVID-19. MiXCR, run by TCRdb on the 5' RACE reads, gives a single entry per CDR3 protein. This sample carries about 470,000 distinct CDR3 sequences, around a quarter of them seen once, and the ten largest clones take approximately 13%. What was sequenced was PBMCs or a T cell subset sorted from them (not recorded which). Receptors were obtained from an adult woman who had mild COVID-19 (a few samples of this study predate the infection). Cell type and time point are not known.

The chain combines TRBV6-1 with TRBJ1-1; D gene uncertain. Germline CDR1 is MNHNS and CDR2 is SASEGT. V dropped 2 bases and J dropped 3 bases, with 16 bases sitting between them. The CDR3 spans 16 residues. The CDR3 sequence is CASSERESQKDTEAFF. CDR3 DNA sequence: TGTGCCAGCAGTGAACGCGAATCCCAAAAGGACACTGAAGCTTTCTTT.

In this sample, this clonotype turned up a few times. The V call is TRBV5-1, the J call TRBJ2-2, with 10 positions matching TRBD1. The CDR3 spans 15 residues. The V segment lost 6 bases and the J segment 4 bases; nucleotides outside the gene matches: 6. CDR1 is SGHRS, CDR2 YFSETQ, per germline. CDR3 in amino acids: CASKVDRGRTGELFF. The DNA for the CDR3 is TGCGCCAGCAAAGTTGACAGGGGGCGCACCGGGGAGCTGTTTTTT. Based on the CDR3 plus reference TRBV5-1 and TRBJ2-2, the full variable domain is KAGVTQTPRYLIKTRGQQVTLSCSPISGHRSVSWYQQTPGQGLQFLFEYFSETQRNKGNFPGRFSGRQFSNSRSEMNVSTLELGDSALYLCASKVDRGRTGELFFGEGSRLTVL.

The CDR3 DNA follows: TGTGCCACCAGCAGAGCCTCGAACACTGAAGCTTTCTTT. This gives the protein CATSRASNTEAFF. The chain employs TRBV15 and TRBJ1-1; D is ambiguous. This CDR3 comprises 13 residues. V was cut by 1 base and J by 1 base, with 4 bases left in between. Looked up from germline, CDR1 is LNHNV and CDR2 is YYDKDF (reference sequence).

The chain recombines TRBV30 with TRBJ2-3; 8 bases match TRBD2. Looked up from germline, CDR1 is GTSNPN and CDR2 is SVGIG (reference sequence). There are 14 residues in the CDR3. J was trimmed by 6 bases and V by 1 base; bases with no gene match: 6. The CDR3 bases are TGTGCCTGGAGTGCGGCGGGGGGTCGGGATACGCAGTATTTT. It codes for CAWSAAGGRDTQYF.

This clonotype has more than one count but fewer than ten. The V call is TRBV19, the J call TRBJ2-5, with D perhaps being TRBD1 or TRBD2 (5 bases each). The CDR3 sequence is 13 residues long. Germline loops: CDR1 LNHDA, CDR2 SQIVND (reference sequence). V lost 9 bases and J lost 3, with 14 bases in between. The CDR3 nucleotides are TGTGCCAGCGGAACCGGGACCAAAGAGACCCAGTACTTC. Translated, it gives CASGTGTKETQYF.

The chain combines TRBV5-1 with TRBJ2-5; D perhaps matches TRBD2 (7 bases). Germline assignment: CDR1 SGHRS and CDR2 YFSETQ. Trimming took off 4 bases at V and 4 bases at J, with 14 bases between the two ends. This CDR3 is 14 amino acids long. CDR3 residues: CASSSPGGPETQYF. The CDR3 nucleotides are TGCGCCAGCAGCAGCCCGGGGGGCCCAGAGACCCAGTACTTC.

This clonotype has more than one count but fewer than ten. This chain links TRBV3-1 with TRBJ2-1; tentatively, D is TRBD2 (6 bases). The CDR3 covers 15 residues. V lost 4 bases and J lost 4, with 14 bases in between. Germline assignment: CDR1 LGHDT and CDR2 YNNKEL (reference sequence). CDR3 in DNA: TGTGCCAGCAGCCGCGGGCGGGGTGAATACAATGAGCAGTTCTTC. This sequence encodes CASSRGRGEYNEQFF.

This clonotype was seen more than once but under ten times. This chain uses TRBV20-1 with TRBJ2-7; D gene uncertain. The germline gives CDR1 DFQATT, CDR2 SNEGSKA (reference sequence). V lost 5 bases to trimming and J lost 0 bases, with 11 bases between them. The CDR3 totals 13 residues. The CDR3 reads CSAEPANSYEQYF. The CDR3 nucleotides are TGCAGTGCTGAACCTGCTAACTCCTACGAGCAGTACTTC.

This chain links TRBV6-1 with TRBJ2-1; D remains unclear. The CDR3 has 10 amino acids. V lost 8 bases and J 15 bases, leaving 14 bases between the germline ends. The germline V gene has CDR1 MNHNS and CDR2 SASEGT. CDR3 in amino acids: CASFSNTGFF. Here the CDR3 DNA reads TGTGCCAGCTTTAGTAATACTGGGTTCTTC.

This rearrangement joins TRBV12-3 or TRBV12-4 to TRBJ1-5; 7 bases fit TRBD1. V trimming: 5 bases; J trimming: 7 bases; junction bases outside the gene matches: 11. This CDR3 is built from 15 residues. The CDR3 sequence is CASSPETGLGQPQHF. CDR3 DNA sequence: TGTGCCAGCAGTCCCGAGACAGGGCTTGGGCAGCCCCAGCATTTT.

This clonotype occurred a few times. The rearrangement joins TRBV12-3 or TRBV12-4 to TRBJ2-1; D perhaps matches TRBD1 (6 bases). Trimming removed 3 bases at V and 11 bases at J, with 11 bases between. The CDR3 totals 12 residues. The CDR3 loop is CASSFGQLQQFF. The CDR3 DNA is TGTGCCAGCAGTTTCGGACAGCTACAGCAGTTCTTC.

The chain links TRBV6-5 to TRBJ2-7; no clear D gene. The germline gives CDR1 MNHEY, CDR2 SVGAGI. CDR3 length: 13 amino acids. The ends were cut back, 10 bases at V and 7 bases at J, with 20 bases in the middle. In DNA, the CDR3 is TGTGCCACCTCCTCTAATATGTGGCAAGAGCAGTACTTC. Translating it yields CATSSNMWQEQYF.

This clonotype came up a few times. For the CDR3, the DNA is TGTGCCAGCAGTTCCCCGGGAACTACGCAGTATTTT. It is translated as CASSSPGTTQYF. V usage is TRBV6-6 and J usage is TRBJ2-3, with D tentatively TRBD2 (5 bases). Trimming took 4 bases from V and 8 from J, leaving 10 bases between them. This CDR3 has 12 residues. CDR1 MNHNY and CDR2 SVGAGI come from the germline V gene (reference sequence).

The sample holds many counts of this clonotype. This chain connects TRBV12-3 or TRBV12-4 to TRBJ1-5; D not resolved. The CDR3 totals 13 residues. Trimming took 4 bases from V and 6 from J, leaving 10 bases between them. Here the CDR3 DNA reads TGTGCCAGCAGTTCGGGATGGGCTCAGCCCCAGCATTTT. As protein: CASSSGWAQPQHF.

The chain uses TRBV7-9 and TRBJ1-1; D possibly corresponds to TRBD1 (5 bases). The V end was cut by 3 bases, the J end by 9 bases, with 14 bases between. The CDR3 spans 13 residues. CDR1 and CDR2 from the germline V gene are SEHNR and FQNEAQ (reference sequence). The CDR3 nucleotides read TGTGCCAGCAGCTTGGGGACGGGAGAGAAAGCTTTCTTT. Its protein product is CASSLGTGEKAFF.

V is TRBV6-6 and J is TRBJ2-3; 10 bases map to TRBD1. Germline loops: CDR1 MNHNY, CDR2 SVGAGI (reference sequence). The CDR3 extends over 17 amino acids. V was pared by 7 bases and J by 2 bases, with 12 bases of the junction left unmatched. The CDR3 reads CASILHPGQGNTDTQYF. The CDR3, as DNA: TGTGCCAGCATTCTACATCCGGGACAGGGGAACACAGATACGCAGTATTTT.

This clonotype came up a few times. The chain employs TRBV7-9 and TRBJ1-5; possible D gene TRBD1, 6 bases. The V and J ends lost 5 bases and 0 bases respectively, with 17 bases between them. CDR3 size: 17 residues. The V gene's germline CDR1 is SEHNR and CDR2 FQNEAQ (reference sequence). The CDR3 region has the DNA TGTGCCAGCAGCGCAGGGACGACAGGAAATAGCAATCAGCCCCAGCATTTT. Its translation is CASSAGTTGNSNQPQHF.

Only a few counts were recorded for this clonotype. The chain couples TRBV10-3 to TRBJ2-1, with D possibly being TRBD1 (7 bases). This CDR3 is built from 14 residues. Trimming removed 6 bases at V and 4 bases at J, with 13 bases between. Germline V gene data show CDR1 as ENHRY and CDR2 as SYGVKD. CDR3 bases: TGTGCCATCAGCAGTTCAGGGGGGTACAATGAGCAGTTCTTC. This gives the protein CAISSSGGYNEQFF.

The genes are TRBV7-6 and TRBJ2-7, with D perhaps matching TRBD1 or TRBD2 (5 bases each). CDR1 SGHVS and CDR2 FNYEAQ come from the germline V gene. Deletions cut 1 base from V and 3 bases from J, with 19 bases between. CDR3 length equals 17 residues. CDR3 in amino acids: CASSLVWFGTGLYEQYF. The CDR3 bases are TGTGCCAGCAGCTTAGTCTGGTTCGGAACAGGACTCTACGAGCAGTACTTC. Variable domain in full (rest from reference TRBV7-6 and TRBJ2-7): GAGVSQSPRYKVTKRGQDVALRCDPISGHVSLYWYRQALGQGPEFLTYFNYEAQQDKSGLPNDRFSAERPEGSISTLTIQRTEQRDSAMYRCASSLVWFGTGLYEQYFGPGTRLTVT.

This clonotype was picked up a small number of times. V and J are TRBV13 and TRBJ1-1; 10 bases fit TRBD1. From germline, CDR1 is PRHDT and CDR2 FYEKMQ (reference sequence). The CDR3 totals 18 residues. V lost 5 bases, J lost 0 bases, and 12 bases stayed unmatched. The CDR3 DNA sequence: TGTGCCAGCAGCCCACATTACCCGGGACAGGGGATGAACACTGAAGCTTTCTTT. Translation gives CASSPHYPGQGMNTEAFF.